These 20 T cell receptor beta chains were sequenced from one sample in a study of T cells in Graves' hyperthyroidism and ophthalmopathy. Using RNA transcripts as the source, TCR beta CDR3 regions were amplified. A first-round RT-PCR of the TCR CDR3 used the HTBI primer set. TCRdb itself ran the multiplex PCR reads through MiXCR, one entry per CDR3 protein. The sample records hundreds of thousands of distinct CDR3 sequences, 20% to 25% being singletons. Sequencing input: blood. Receptors were obtained from a man aged 25-40 years with Graves' ophthalmopathy.

This clonotype occurred a few times. J is TRBJ2-1 and V is TRBV2; D not certain. The CDR3 is 11 residues long. The germline V gene encodes CDR1 SNHLY and CDR2 FYNNEI. V lost 8 bases, J lost 9 bases, and 11 bases lay in between. As DNA, the CDR3 is TGTGCCAGCCGTGGGATGGGTGAGCAGTTCTTC. Translated: CASRGMGEQFF.

The DNA for the CDR3 is TGTGCCAGCAGTGATCCTCGGACTAGGAATGAGCAGTTCTTC. Translating gives CASSDPRTRNEQFF. The chain links TRBV2 to TRBJ2-1, with 7 positions matching TRBD2. The CDR3 is 14 residues long. The V segment lost 3 bases and the J segment 7 bases; nucleotides outside the gene matches: 6. Germline CDR1 reads SNHLY; CDR2 reads FYNNEI.

This clonotype was seen only a few times. This may be a read error: a much more frequent sequence differs by one nucleotide. This rearrangement joins TRBV11-3 to TRBJ2-1; D is ambiguous. Between the trimmed V and J ends, which lost 0 bases and 7 bases, there was a span of 10 bases. The CDR3 is 14 amino acids. The germline CDR1 and CDR2 sequences are SGHNT and YENEEA. This CDR3 reads CASSLEVGTNEQFF. The CDR3 region has the DNA TGTGCCAGCAGCTTAGAGGTGGGAACAAATGAGCAGTTCTTC.

V usage is TRBV5-4 and J usage is TRBJ2-2, with 11 bases lining up with TRBD2. CDR3 size: 17 residues. Germline V gives CDR1 SGHNT, CDR2 YYREEE (reference sequence). V lost 0 bases to trimming and J lost 5 bases; unmatched junction nucleotides: 6. The CDR3 loop is CASSLVLAGAETGELFF. CDR3 DNA: TGTGCCAGCAGCTTGGTACTAGCGGGAGCGGAGACCGGGGAGCTGTTTTTT.

DNA for the CDR3: TGTGCCAGTCCCAGGGGGTCCTCCTACGAGCAGTACTTC. Translation gives CASPRGSSYEQYF. The chain combines TRBV19 with TRBJ2-7; 7 bases fit TRBD1. This CDR3 has 13 amino acids. With 8 bases clipped from V and 0 bases from J, the junction kept 4 bases outside the gene matches. Germline V lookup: CDR1 LNHDA, CDR2 SQIVND (reference sequence).

Regarding this clonotype: At one of its ends the junction is not consistent with the germline gene, which may arise from a read error. J is TRBJ1-2 and V is TRBV20-1; a possible D gene is TRBD1 (5 bases). CDR1 is DFQATT and CDR2 is SNEGSKA in the germline V gene (reference sequence). The CDR3 runs to 12 residues. CDR3 in DNA: TGCAGTGCTAGTTGGGGTGGACATGGCTACGCCTTC. As protein: CSASWGGHGYAF.

CDR3 residues: CASSSPEKGDTGELFF. CDR3 DNA: TGCGCCAGCAGCTCACCCGAAAAGGGCGACACCGGGGAGCTGTTTTTT. The chain uses TRBV5-1 and TRBJ2-2; D ambiguous. Trimming took off 3 bases at V and 3 bases at J, with 15 bases between the two ends. The CDR3 covers 16 residues. CDR1 and CDR2 from the germline V gene are SGHRS and YFSETQ.

In its sample, this clonotype was seen a few times. The chain combines TRBV5-1 with TRBJ2-5, with a possible D match to TRBD2 (5 bases). Between the trimmed V and J ends, which lost 1 base and 2 bases, there was a span of 12 bases. Germline-derived CDR1 and CDR2 are SGHRS and YFSETQ. The length of the CDR3 is 15 residues. The chain's CDR3 is CASSLLTTLQETQYF. The CDR3 DNA is TGCGCCAGCAGCTTGTTGACTACATTGCAAGAGACCCAGTACTTC. Variable domain in full (rest from reference TRBV5-1 and TRBJ2-5): KAGVTQTPRYLIKTRGQQVTLSCSPISGHRSVSWYQQTPGQGLQFLFEYFSETQRNKGNFPGRFSGRQFSNSRSEMNVSTLELGDSALYLCASSLLTTLQETQYFGPGTRLLVL.

The chain employs TRBV28 and TRBJ1-1; no clear D gene. Germline CDR1 and CDR2: MDHEN and SYDVKM. The germline V and J ends were trimmed by 5 bases and 11 bases, with 21 bases remaining between them. This CDR3 contains 14 residues. CDR3: CASSTTGRRSDAFF. In DNA form, the CDR3 reads TGTGCCAGCAGTACCACCGGGCGGCGGAGTGACGCTTTCTTT. Variable domain in full (rest from reference TRBV28 and TRBJ1-1): DVKVTQSSRYLVKRTGEKVFLECVQDMDHENMFWYRQDPGLGLRLIYFSYDVKMKEKGDIPEGYSVSREKKERFSLILESASTNQTSMYLCASSTTGRRSDAFFGQGTRLTVV.

This clonotype was seen a handful of times. The genes are TRBV11-3 and TRBJ1-2; a possible D gene is TRBD1 (6 bases). CDR1 is SGHNT and CDR2 is YENEEA in the germline V gene. Trimming removed 8 bases from V and 0 bases from J, with 13 bases in between. The CDR3 totals 14 residues. The CDR3 coding sequence is TGTGCCAGCCGAACAGGGAACCCTAACTATGGCTACACCTTC. Translated: CASRTGNPNYGYTF.

This chain connects TRBV2 to TRBJ1-1; 8 bases agree with TRBD1. CDR1 is SNHLY, CDR2 FYNNEI, per germline. V lost 8 bases to trimming and J lost 4 bases; unmatched junction nucleotides: 9. This CDR3 region has 14 residues. CDR3 coding DNA: TGTGCCAGCTTATTGGGACAGGCTTTCACTGAAGCTTTCTTT. Encoded protein: CASLLGQAFTEAFF.

Points on this clonotype: One base away lies a much larger clone, so this may be a sequencing read error. This chain joins TRBV20-1 and TRBJ1-5, with D perhaps TRBD1 (5 bases). The CDR3 consists of 13 residues. Germline V gene lookup returns CDR1 DFQATT and CDR2 SNEGSKA (reference sequence). V lost 3 bases and J lost 1, with 7 bases in between. In DNA form, the CDR3 reads TGCAGTGCTAGTCAGGGCAGCAATCAGCCCCAGCATTTT. It encodes CSASQGSNQPQHF.

This clonotype was picked up a small number of times. The rearrangement joins TRBV20-1 to TRBJ2-4; tentatively, D is TRBD1 or TRBD2 (5 bases each). The germline V and J ends were trimmed by 7 bases and 0 bases, with 13 bases remaining between them. CDR3 size: 14 residues. Germline CDR1 and CDR2: DFQATT and SNEGSKA (reference sequence). CDR3 sequence: CSVRTGLAKNIQYF. In DNA form, the CDR3 reads TGCAGTGTTCGAACGGGGCTAGCCAAAAACATTCAGTACTTC.

This clonotype was detected a few times. The chain couples TRBV11-2 to TRBJ2-1, with 14 bases matching TRBD2. The CDR3 contains 17 residues. V lost 5 bases to trimming and J lost 8 bases; unmatched junction nucleotides: 11. From germline, CDR1 is SGHAT and CDR2 FQNNGV. Here the CDR3 DNA reads TGTGCCAGCAGCCCGGGACTAGCGGGAGCACGGGATCATGAGCAGTTCTTC. It translates to CASSPGLAGARDHEQFF.

This chain uses TRBV6-4 with TRBJ2-1, with 7 bases fitting TRBD1. This CDR3 spans 16 amino acids. The germline gives CDR1 MRHNA, CDR2 SNTAGT. J was trimmed by 2 bases and V by 5 bases; bases with no gene match: 9. In DNA form, the CDR3 reads TGTGCCAGCAGTAAAGCATCAGGGGGAGCCTACAATGAGCAGTTCTTC. Its translation: CASSKASGGAYNEQFF.

The chain links TRBV24-1 to TRBJ2-2, with 9 bases identical to TRBD1. The V segment lost 4 bases and the J segment 6 bases; nucleotides outside the gene matches: 5. The CDR3 is 15 residues long. CDR1 KGHDR and CDR2 SFDVKD come from the germline V gene. This CDR3 is CATSELRQGAGELFF. For the CDR3, the DNA is TGTGCCACCAGTGAACTCAGACAGGGGGCCGGGGAGCTGTTTTTT.

This clonotype was detected a few times. V and J are TRBV7-6 and TRBJ2-7; D is possibly TRBD1 (6 bases). Germline CDR1 is SGHVS and CDR2 is FNYEAQ. The CDR3 length is 12 residues. The germline V and J ends were trimmed by 5 bases and 7 bases, with 12 bases remaining between them. CDR3 protein: CASSRQAGEQYF. Written as DNA, the CDR3 is TGTGCCAGCAGCCGACAGGCCGGAGAGCAGTACTTC.

This clonotype was seen ten or more times. The CDR3 protein is CASSPRVVSYNEQFF. The CDR3, as DNA: TGTGCCAGCTCACCAAGGGTTGTCTCCTACAATGAGCAGTTCTTC. The rearrangement uses TRBV18 and TRBJ2-1; D remains ambiguous. The CDR3 covers 15 residues. V shed 2 bases and J shed 0 bases, with 8 bases lying between them. Looked up from germline, CDR1 is KGHSH and CDR2 is LQKENI.

In its sample, this clonotype was seen many times. The chain combines TRBV3-1 with TRBJ1-1; tentatively, D is TRBD1 (5 bases). Trimming cost V 2 bases and J 6 bases, with 13 bases left between them. The length of the CDR3 is 14 residues. Germline CDR1 LGHDT, CDR2 YNNKEL (reference sequence). CDR3 in amino acids: CASSQMGGSAEAFF. In nucleotides, the CDR3 is TGTGCCAGCAGCCAAATGGGGGGATCGGCTGAAGCTTTCTTT.

This clonotype was observed a few times. This sequence joins TRBV7-3 and TRBJ2-2; a possible D gene is TRBD2 (6 bases). With 5 bases removed from V and 3 bases from J, the gap between germline ends came to 13 bases. This CDR3 contains 15 residues. The germline CDR1 and CDR2 sequences are SGHTA and FQGTGA. As DNA, the CDR3 is TGTGCCAGCAGCCCCAGTGGAGGGGACACCGGGGAGCTGTTTTTT. Translating it yields CASSPSGGDTGELFF.